This T cell receptor (beta chain) was identified in a study of T cell repertoires in cytomegalovirus infection. Study-wide context: CMV epitopes, recently identified HLA-C-restricted and well-studied HLA-B-restricted, were used. Public TCR beta signatures were indicative of both CMV infection and a matching HLA type.

TCRdb fed the reads into MiXCR, producing one record per CDR3 protein. The sample contains roughly 500,000 distinct CDR3 sequences, around 35% of which appear only once. Study results and limitations: The study found HLA-C-restricted CMV-specific TCR beta clonotypes dominating the ex vivo response. Accumulated public TCR beta family frequency recognized individuals carrying CMV together with the relevant HLA.

The CDR3 is 13 amino acids. Germline-derived CDR1 and CDR2 are MGHRA and YSYEKL. V lost 0 bases, J lost 1 base, and 3 bases lay in between. About this clonotype itself: Its antigen is unidentified.

The sequencing used cultured PBMCs, collected from culture after CMV antigen stimulation. The J gene is TRBJ2-5, the V gene TRBV4-1; D unresolved. The TCR comes from a human donor in good health (CMV status not recorded). Some clones in this sample may be carry-over from other donors' samples. CDR3 DNA sequence: TGCGCCAGCAGCCAAGAGGGCCAAGAGACCCAGTACTTC. Translated: CASSQEGQETQYF.